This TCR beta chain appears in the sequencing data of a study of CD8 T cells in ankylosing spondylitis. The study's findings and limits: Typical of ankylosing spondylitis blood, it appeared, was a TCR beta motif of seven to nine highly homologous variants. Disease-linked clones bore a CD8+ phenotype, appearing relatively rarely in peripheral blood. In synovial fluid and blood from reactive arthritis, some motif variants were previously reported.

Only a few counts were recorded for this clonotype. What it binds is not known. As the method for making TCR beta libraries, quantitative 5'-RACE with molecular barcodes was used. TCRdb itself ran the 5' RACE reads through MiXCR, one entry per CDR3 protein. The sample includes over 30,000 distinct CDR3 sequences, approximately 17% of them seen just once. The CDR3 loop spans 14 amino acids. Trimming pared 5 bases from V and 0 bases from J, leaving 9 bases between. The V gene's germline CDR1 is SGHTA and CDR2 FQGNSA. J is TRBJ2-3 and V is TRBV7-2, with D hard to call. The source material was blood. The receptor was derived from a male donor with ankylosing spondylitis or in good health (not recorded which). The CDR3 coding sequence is TGTGCCAGCAGCACGACCGGAAGCACAGATACGCAGTATTTT. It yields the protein CASSTTGSTDTQYF.